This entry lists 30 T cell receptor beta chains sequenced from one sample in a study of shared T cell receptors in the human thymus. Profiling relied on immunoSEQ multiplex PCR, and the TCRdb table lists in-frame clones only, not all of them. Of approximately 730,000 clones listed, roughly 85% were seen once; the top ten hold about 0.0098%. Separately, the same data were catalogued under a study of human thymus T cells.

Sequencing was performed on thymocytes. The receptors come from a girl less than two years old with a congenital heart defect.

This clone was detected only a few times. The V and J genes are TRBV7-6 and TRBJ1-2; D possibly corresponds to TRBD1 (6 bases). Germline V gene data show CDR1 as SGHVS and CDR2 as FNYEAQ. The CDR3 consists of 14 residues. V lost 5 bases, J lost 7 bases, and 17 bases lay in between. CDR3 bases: TGTGCCAGCAGCCCAAAAGACAGGTCGTCTGGCTACACCTTC. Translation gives CASSPKDRSSGYTF.

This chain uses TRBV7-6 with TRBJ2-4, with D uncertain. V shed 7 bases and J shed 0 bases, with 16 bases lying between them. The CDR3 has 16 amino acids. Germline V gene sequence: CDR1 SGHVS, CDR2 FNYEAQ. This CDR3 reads CASTSLTRLAKNIQYF. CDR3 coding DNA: TGTGCCAGCACCTCCCTTACGCGACTAGCCAAAAACATTCAGTACTTC.

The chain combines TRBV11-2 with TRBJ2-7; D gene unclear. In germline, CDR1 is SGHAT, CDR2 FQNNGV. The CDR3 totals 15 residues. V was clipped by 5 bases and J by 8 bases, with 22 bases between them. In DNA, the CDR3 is TGTGCCAGCAGCCAATCATCCCGGCGGAGTAGCAAGCAGTACTTC. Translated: CASSQSSRRSSKQYF.

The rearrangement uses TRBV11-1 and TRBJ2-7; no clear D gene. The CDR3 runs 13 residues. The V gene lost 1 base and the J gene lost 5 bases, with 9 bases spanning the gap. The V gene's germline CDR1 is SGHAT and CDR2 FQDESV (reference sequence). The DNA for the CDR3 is TGTGCCAGCAGCTTAGAAGAGTTCCACGAGCAGTACTTC. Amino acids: CASSLEEFHEQYF.

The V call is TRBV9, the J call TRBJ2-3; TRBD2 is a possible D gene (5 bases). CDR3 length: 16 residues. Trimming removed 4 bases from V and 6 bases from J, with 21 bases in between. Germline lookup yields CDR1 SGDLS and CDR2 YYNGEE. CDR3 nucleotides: TGTGCCAGCAGCCCCCCGGACCAACCCTGGGAGGATACGCAGTATTTT. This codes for CASSPPDQPWEDTQYF.

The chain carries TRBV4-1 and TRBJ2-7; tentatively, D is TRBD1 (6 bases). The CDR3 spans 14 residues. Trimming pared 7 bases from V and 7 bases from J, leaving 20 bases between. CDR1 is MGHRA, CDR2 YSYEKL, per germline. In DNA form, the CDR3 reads TGCGCCAGCAACCTTAGAGGGGGAACGAGTGAGCAGTACTTC. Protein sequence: CASNLRGGTSEQYF.

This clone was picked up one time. Here the CDR3 reads CASSPHRDRINSPLHF. CDR3 DNA sequence: TGCGCCAGCAGCCCGCACCGGGACAGGATTAATTCACCCCTCCACTTT. This chain connects TRBV5-1 to TRBJ1-6; 8 nucleotides line up with TRBD1. Germline CDR1 SGHRS, CDR2 YFSETQ. This CDR3 spans 16 amino acids. Trimming cost V 4 bases and J 6 bases; bases outside gene matches: 9.

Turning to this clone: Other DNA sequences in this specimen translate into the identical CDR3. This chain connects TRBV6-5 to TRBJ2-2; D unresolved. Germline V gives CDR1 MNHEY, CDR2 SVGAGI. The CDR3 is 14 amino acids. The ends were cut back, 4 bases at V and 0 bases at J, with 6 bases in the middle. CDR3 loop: CASSFDTNTGELFF. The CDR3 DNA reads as TGTGCCAGCAGTTTTGACACGAACACCGGGGAGCTGTTTTTT.

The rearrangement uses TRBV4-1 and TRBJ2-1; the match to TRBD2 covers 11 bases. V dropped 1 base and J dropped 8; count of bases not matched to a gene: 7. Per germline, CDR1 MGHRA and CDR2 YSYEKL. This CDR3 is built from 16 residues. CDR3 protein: CASSQGSGGAPHEQFF. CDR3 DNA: TGCGCCAGCAGCCAAGGTAGCGGGGGGGCCCCCCATGAGCAGTTCTTC.

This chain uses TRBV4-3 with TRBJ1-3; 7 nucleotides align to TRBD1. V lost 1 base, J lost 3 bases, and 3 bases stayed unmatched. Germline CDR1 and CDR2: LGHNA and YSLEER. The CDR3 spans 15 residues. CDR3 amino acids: CASSQGYRGGNTIYF. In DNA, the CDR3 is TGCGCCAGCAGCCAAGGCTACAGGGGTGGAAACACCATATATTTT.

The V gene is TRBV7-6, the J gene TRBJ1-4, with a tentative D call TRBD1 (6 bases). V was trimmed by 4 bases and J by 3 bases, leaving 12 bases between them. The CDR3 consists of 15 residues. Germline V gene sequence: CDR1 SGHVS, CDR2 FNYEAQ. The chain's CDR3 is CASSSRTVANEKLFF. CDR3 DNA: TGTGCCAGCAGCTCCCGGACAGTGGCTAATGAAAAACTGTTTTTT.

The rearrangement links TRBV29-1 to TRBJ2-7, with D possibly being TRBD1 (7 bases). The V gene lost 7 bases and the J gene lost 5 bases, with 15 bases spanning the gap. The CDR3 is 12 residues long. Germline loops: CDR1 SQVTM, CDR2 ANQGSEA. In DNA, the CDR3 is TGCAGCGGGGGGGACAGAGTAAACGAGCAGTACTTC. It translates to CSGGDRVNEQYF.

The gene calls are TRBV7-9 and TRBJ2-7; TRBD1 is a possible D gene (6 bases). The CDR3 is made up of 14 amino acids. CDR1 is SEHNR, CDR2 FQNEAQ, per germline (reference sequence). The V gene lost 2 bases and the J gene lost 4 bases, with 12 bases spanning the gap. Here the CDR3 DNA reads TGTGCCAGCAGCTTAAGGAGAGGACAGTACGAGCAGTACTTC. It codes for CASSLRRGQYEQYF.

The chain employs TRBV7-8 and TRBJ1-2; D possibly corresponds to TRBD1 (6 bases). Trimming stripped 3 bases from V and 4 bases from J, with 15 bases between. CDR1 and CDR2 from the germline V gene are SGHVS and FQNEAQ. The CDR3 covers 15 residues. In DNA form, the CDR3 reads TGTGCCAGCAGCTTGGCACAGGGTTGGGGCTATGGCTACACCTTC. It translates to CASSLAQGWGYGYTF.

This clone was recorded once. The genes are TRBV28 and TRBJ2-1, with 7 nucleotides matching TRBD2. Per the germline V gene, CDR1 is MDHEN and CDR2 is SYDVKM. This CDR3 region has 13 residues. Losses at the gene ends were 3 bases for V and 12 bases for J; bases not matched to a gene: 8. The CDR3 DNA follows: TGTGCCAGCAGTTTCCGGACTAGTCTTAGGCAGTTCTTC. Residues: CASSFRTSLRQFF.

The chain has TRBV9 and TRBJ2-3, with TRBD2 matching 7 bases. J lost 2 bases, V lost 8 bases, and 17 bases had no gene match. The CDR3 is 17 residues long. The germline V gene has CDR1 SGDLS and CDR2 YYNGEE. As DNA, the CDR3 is TGTGCCAGTGAAAAAAGCTACGGGGGGAACTCCACAGATACGCAGTATTTT. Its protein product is CASEKSYGGNSTDTQYF.

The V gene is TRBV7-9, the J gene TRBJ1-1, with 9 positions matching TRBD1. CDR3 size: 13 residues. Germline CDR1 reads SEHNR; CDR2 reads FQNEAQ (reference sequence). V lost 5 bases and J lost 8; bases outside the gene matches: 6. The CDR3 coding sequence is TGTGCCAGCAGCCCGATCGGACAGGGGGAAGCTTTCTTT. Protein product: CASSPIGQGEAFF.

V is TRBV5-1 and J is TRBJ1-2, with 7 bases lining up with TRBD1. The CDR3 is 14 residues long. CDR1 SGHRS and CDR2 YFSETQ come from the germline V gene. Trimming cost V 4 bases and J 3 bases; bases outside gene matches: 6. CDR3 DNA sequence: TGCGCCAGCAGCACCCAAGACAGGGACTATGGCTACACCTTC. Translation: CASSTQDRDYGYTF. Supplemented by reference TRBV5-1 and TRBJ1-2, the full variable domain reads KAGVTQTPRYLIKTRGQQVTLSCSPISGHRSVSWYQQTPGQGLQFLFEYFSETQRNKGNFPGRFSGRQFSNSRSEMNVSTLELGDSALYLCASSTQDRDYGYTFGSGTRLTVV.

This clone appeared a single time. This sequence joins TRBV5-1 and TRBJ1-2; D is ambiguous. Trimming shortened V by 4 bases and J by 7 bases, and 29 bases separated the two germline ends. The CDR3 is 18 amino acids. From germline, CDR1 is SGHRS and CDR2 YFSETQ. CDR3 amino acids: CASSVGRSRVVRLGGYTF. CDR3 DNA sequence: TGCGCCAGCAGCGTTGGGCGGTCGAGGGTTGTTCGGTTGGGTGGCTACACCTTC.

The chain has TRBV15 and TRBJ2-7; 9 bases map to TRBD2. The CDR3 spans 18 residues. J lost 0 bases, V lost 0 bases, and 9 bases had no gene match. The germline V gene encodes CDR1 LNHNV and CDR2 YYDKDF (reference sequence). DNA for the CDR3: TGTGCCACCAGCAGAGAAGGCCTAGCGGGACTGTACTCCTACGAGCAGTACTTC. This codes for CATSREGLAGLYSYEQYF.

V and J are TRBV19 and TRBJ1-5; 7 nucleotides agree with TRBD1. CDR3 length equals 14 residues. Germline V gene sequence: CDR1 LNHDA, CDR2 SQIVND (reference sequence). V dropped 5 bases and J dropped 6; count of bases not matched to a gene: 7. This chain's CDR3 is CASSHRGRRQPQHF. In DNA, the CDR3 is TGTGCCAGTAGTCACAGGGGACGCCGTCAGCCCCAGCATTTT.

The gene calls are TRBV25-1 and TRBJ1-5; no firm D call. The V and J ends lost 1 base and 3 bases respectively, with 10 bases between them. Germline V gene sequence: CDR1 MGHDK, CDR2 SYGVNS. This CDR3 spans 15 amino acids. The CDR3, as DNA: TGTGCCAGCAGTGAATTGTCTACAGACAATCAGCCCCAGCATTTT. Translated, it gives CASSELSTDNQPQHF.

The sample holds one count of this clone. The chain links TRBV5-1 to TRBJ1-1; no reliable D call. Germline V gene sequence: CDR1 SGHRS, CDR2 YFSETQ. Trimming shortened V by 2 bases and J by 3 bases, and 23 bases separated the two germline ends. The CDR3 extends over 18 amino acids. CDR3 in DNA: TGCGCCAGCAGCTTACTTTATCGGGTTGGCCACGGGGACACTGAAGCTTTCTTT. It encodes CASSLLYRVGHGDTEAFF.

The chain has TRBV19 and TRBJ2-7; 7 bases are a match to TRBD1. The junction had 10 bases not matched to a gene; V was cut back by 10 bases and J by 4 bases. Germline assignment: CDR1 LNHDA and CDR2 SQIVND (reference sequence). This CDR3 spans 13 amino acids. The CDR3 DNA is TGTGCCACCCGAGGGGGCTTCGGGTACGAGCAGTACTTC. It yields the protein CATRGGFGYEQYF.

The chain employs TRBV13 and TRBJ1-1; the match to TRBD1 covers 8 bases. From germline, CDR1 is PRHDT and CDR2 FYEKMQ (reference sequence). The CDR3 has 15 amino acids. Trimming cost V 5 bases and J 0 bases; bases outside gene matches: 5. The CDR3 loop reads CASSAVDRVNTEAFF. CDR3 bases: TGTGCCAGCAGCGCGGTGGACAGGGTGAACACTGAAGCTTTCTTT.

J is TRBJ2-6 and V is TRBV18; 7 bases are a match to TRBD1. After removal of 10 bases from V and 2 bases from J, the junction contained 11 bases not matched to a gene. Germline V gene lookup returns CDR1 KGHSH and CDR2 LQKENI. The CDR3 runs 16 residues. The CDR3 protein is CATPTGFPAGANVLTF. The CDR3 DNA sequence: TGTGCCACCCCGACAGGGTTCCCGGCTGGGGCCAACGTCCTGACTTTC.

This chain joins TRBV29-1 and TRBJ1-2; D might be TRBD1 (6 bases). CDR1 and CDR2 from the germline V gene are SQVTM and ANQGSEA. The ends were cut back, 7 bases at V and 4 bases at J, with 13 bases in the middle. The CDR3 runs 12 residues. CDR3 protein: CSATVGGYGYTF. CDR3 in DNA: TGCAGCGCTACGGTAGGGGGCTATGGCTACACCTTC.

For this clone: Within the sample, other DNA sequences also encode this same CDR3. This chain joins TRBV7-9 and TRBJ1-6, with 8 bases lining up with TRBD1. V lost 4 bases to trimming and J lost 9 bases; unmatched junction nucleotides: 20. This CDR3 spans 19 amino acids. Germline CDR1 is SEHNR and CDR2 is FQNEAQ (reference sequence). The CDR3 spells CASSSSGTGALLYISPLHF. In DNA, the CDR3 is TGTGCCAGCAGCTCTTCCGGGACAGGAGCTCTCTTGTACATTTCACCCCTCCACTTT.

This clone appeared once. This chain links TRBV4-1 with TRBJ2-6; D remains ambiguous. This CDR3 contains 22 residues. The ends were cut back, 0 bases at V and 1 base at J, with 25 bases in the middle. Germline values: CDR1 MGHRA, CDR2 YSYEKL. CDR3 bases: TGCGCCAGCAGCCAAGATAGACACTTCCGTGCTGGATTGGGTTCTGGGGCCAACGTCCTGACTTTC. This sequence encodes CASSQDRHFRAGLGSGANVLTF.

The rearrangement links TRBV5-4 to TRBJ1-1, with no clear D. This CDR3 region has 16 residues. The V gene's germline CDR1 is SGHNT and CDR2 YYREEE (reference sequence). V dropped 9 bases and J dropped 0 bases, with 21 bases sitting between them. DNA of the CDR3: TGTGCCACCCTGGATTCTCGTCTACGGGTGAACACTGAAGCTTTCTTT. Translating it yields CATLDSRLRVNTEAFF.